This T cell receptor beta chain was profiled in a study of T cells expressing NK-cell markers. The overall study: TCR beta repertoires came from sorted CD3+CD56+NKG2C+, CD3+CD56+NKG2C- and CD3+CD56-NKG2C+ T cells. Among eight sequenced donors, seven carried HCMV seropositivity while one was seronegative. Findings of the study overall: A range of roughly 1.0-7.0% of CD8+ T cells consisted of dominant NKG2C+ clonotypes in roughly 6 donors.

The germline CDR1 and CDR2 sequences are LGHDT and YNNKEL (reference sequence). The CDR3 sequence is 14 residues long. Generation of TCR beta cDNA was performed by 5'RACE template switching incorporating UMIs. TCRdb re-called the 5' RACE reads and gives one entry per CDR3 protein, without DNA. The sample's table shows some 440,000 distinct CDR3 sequences. A note on this clonotype: As yet, its antigen is unknown.

The sequencing input was blood T cells: a sorted CD56 or NKG2C T cell subset, CD4+ or CD8+ T cells, or bulk PBMC T cells (not recorded which). The source of this sequence is a woman between 45 and 65 years old in good health. The chain combines TRBV3-1 with TRBJ1-4; absent DNA, TCRdb's TRBD1 call cannot be checked. The CDR3 sequence: CAPPKERPNEKLFF.